The present entry profiles one T cell receptor beta chain with its context. Its antigen is not identified. The method was immunoSEQ multiplex PCR; TCRdb's version includes in-frame clones alone and lacks a portion of them. The table has 150,000 to 200,000 clones, approximately 90% seen once; the top ten hold about 11%. Germline CDR1 is MNHNS and CDR2 is SASEGT. CDR3 length equals 13 residues. V was shortened by 7 bases and J by 5 bases, with 12 bases between the two germline ends. The sample comes from a study of radiation and T cells in renal cell carcinoma. Broader study findings: Without pretreatment biopsies, baseline tumor clonotype presence was undetermined. In blood, top tumor clones expanded by 2 weeks, shrinking by 4.

Regarding time point: blood 4 weeks post-SBRT, at nephrectomy. Treatment specified: 15 Gy SBRT to primary tumor, nephrectomy 4 weeks later. Nephrectomy followed 15 Gy stereotactic body radiation by 4 weeks. After SBRT, blood was collected at 2 and 4 weeks, plus baseline. The clonotype originates from a woman aged 45-60 years with renal cell carcinoma. The chain couples TRBV6-1 to TRBJ2-1; tentatively, D is TRBD1 or TRBD2 (5 bases each). Sequenced here: blood, sampled from a patient whose treatment included radiotherapy and nephrectomy. This chain's CDR3 is CASTRGVNNEQFF. The CDR3 bases are TGTGCCAGCACCCGAGGGGTAAACAATGAGCAGTTCTTC.